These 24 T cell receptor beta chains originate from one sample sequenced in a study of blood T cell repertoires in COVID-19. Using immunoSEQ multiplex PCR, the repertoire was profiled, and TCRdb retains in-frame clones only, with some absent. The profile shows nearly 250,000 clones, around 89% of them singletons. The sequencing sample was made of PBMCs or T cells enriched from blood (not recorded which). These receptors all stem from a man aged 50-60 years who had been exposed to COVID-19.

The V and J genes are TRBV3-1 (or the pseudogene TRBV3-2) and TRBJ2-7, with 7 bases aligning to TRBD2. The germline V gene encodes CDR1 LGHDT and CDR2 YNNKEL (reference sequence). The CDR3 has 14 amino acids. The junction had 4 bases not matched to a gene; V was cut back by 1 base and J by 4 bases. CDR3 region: CASSQGLAAYEQYV. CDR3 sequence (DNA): TGTGCCAGCAGCCAAGGACTAGCTGCTTACGAGCAGTACGTC.

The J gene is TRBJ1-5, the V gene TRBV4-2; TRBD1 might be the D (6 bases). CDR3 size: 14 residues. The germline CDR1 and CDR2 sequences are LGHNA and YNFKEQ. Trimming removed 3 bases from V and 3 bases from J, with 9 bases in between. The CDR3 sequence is CASSQGQDNQPQHF. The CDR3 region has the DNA TGTGCCAGCAGCCAGGGACAAGACAATCAGCCCCAGCATTTT.

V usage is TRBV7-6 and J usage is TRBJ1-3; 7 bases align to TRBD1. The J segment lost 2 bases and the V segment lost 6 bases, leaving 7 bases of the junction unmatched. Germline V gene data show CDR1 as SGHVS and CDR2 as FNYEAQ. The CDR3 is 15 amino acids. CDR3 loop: CASRAATGTGNTIYF. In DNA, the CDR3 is TGTGCCAGCAGAGCTGCGACAGGGACTGGAAACACCATATATTTT.

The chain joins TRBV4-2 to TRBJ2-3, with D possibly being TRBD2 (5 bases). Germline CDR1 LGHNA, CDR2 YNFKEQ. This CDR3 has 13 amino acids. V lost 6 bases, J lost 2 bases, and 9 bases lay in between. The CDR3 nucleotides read TGTGCCAGCAGTCGGGAACTCACAGATACGCAGTATTTT. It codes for CASSRELTDTQYF.

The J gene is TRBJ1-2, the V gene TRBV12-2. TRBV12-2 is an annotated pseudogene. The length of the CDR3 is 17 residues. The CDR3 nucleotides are TGTGCAAGTCGCCGAAGCGGGGCAGCCTCGAATAACTATGGCTACACCTTC. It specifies CASRRSGAASNNYGYTF.

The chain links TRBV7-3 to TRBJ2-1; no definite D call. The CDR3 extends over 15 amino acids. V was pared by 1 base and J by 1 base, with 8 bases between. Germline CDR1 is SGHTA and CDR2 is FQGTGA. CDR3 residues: CASSLNAESYNEQFF. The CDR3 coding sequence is TGTGCCAGCAGCTTAAACGCGGAGTCCTACAATGAGCAGTTCTTC.

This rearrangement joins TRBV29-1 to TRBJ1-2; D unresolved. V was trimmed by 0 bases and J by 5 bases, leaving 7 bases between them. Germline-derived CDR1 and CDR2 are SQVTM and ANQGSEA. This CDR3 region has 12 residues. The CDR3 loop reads CSVEEGNYGYTF. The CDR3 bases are TGCAGCGTTGAAGAGGGCAATTATGGCTACACCTTC.

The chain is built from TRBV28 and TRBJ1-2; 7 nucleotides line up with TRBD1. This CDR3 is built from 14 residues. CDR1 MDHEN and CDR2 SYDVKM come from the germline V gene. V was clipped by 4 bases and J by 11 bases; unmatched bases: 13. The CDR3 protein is CASSSIGTAGGYTF. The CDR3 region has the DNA TGTGCCAGCAGTTCCATCGGGACAGCCGGCGGGTACACCTTC.

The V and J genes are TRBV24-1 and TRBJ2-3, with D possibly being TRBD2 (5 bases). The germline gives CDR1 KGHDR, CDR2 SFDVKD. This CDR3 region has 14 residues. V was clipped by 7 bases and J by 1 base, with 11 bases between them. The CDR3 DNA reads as TGTGCCACCAGCCGGACCGGGGGCACAGATACGCAGTATTTT. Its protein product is CATSRTGGTDTQYF.

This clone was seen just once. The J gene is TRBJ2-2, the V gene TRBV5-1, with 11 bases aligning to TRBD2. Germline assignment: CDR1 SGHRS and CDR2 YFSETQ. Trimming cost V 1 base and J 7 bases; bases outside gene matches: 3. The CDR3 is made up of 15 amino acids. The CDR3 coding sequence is TGCGCCAGCAGCTTGACTAGCGGGAGTCACGGGGAGCTGTTTTTT. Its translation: CASSLTSGSHGELFF.

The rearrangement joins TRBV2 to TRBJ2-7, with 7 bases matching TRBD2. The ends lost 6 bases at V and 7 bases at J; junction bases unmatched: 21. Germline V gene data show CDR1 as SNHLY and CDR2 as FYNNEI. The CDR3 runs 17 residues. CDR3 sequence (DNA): TGTGCCAGCAGGGAGACTGAATCCCGGGACTATCTGGATGAGCAGTACTTC. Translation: CASRETESRDYLDEQYF. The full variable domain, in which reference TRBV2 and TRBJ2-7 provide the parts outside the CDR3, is EPEVTQTPSHQVTQMGQEVILRCVPISNHLYFYWYRQILGQKVEFLVSFYNNEISEKSEIFDDQFSVERPDGSNFTLKIRSTKLEDSAMYFCASRETESRDYLDEQYFGPGTRLTVT.

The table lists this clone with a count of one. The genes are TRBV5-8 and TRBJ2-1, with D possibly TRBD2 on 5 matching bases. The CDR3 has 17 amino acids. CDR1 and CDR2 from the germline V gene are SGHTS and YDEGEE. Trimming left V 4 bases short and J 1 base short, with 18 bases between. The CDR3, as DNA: TGTGCCAGCAGCCCCGGGATAAGGGTTTGGTCCTACAATGAGCAGTTCTTC. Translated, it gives CASSPGIRVWSYNEQFF.

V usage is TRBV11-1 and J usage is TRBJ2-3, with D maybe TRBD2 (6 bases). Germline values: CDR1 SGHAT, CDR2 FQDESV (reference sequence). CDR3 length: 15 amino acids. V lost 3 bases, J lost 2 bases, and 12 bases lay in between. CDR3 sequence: CASSFSGHATDTQYF. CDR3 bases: TGTGCCAGCAGCTTTAGCGGCCATGCCACAGATACGCAGTATTTT. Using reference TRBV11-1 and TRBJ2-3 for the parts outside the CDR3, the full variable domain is EAEVAQSPRYKITEKSQAVAFWCDPISGHATLYWYRQILGQGPELLVQFQDESVVDDSQLPKDRFSAERLKGVDSTLKIQPAELGDSAMYLCASSFSGHATDTQYFGPGTRLTVL.

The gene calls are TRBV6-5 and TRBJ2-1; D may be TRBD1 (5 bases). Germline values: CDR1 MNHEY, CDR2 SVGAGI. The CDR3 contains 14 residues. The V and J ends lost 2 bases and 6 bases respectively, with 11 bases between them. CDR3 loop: CASSYDRRVNEQFF. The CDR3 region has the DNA TGTGCCAGCAGTTACGACCGCAGGGTCAATGAGCAGTTCTTC.

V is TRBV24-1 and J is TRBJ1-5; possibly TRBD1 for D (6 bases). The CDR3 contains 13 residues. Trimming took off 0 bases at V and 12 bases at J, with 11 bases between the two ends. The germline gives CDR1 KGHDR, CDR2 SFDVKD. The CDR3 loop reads CATSDLSGAGQHF. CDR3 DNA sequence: TGTGCCACCAGTGATTTGTCAGGGGCGGGCCAGCATTTT.

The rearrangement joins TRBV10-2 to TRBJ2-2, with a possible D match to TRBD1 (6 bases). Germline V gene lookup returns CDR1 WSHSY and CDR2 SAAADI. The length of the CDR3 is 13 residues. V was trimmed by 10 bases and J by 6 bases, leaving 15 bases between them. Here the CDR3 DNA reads TGCGCCACCGGACAGAGTTGGTCCGGGGAGCTGTTTTTT. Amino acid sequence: CATGQSWSGELFF.

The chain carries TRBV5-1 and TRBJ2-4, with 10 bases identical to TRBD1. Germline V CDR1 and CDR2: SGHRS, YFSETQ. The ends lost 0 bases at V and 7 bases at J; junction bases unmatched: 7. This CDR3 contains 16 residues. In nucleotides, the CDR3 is TGCGCCAGCAGCTTGGCCCAGACAGGGGGCGCGAACATTCAGTACTTC. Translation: CASSLAQTGGANIQYF. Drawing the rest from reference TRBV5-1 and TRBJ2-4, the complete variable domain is KAGVTQTPRYLIKTRGQQVTLSCSPISGHRSVSWYQQTPGQGLQFLFEYFSETQRNKGNFPGRFSGRQFSNSRSEMNVSTLELGDSALYLCASSLAQTGGANIQYFGAGTRLSVL.

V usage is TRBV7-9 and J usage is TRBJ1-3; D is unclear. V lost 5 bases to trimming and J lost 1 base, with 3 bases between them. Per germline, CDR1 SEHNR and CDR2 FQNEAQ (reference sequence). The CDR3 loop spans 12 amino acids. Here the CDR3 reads CASSPSGNTIYF. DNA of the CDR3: TGTGCCAGCAGCCCTTCTGGAAACACCATATATTTT.

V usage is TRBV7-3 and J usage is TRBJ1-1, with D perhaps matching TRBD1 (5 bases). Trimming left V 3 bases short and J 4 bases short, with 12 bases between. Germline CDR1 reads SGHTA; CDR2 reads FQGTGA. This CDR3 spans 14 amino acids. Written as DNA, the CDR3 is TGTGCCAGCAGCTTTAAGGGGATGGGCACTGAAGCTTTCTTT. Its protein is CASSFKGMGTEAFF. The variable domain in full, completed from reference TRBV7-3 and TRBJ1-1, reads GAGVSQTPSNKVTEKGKYVELRCDPISGHTALYWYRQSLGQGPEFLIYFQGTGAADDSGLPNDRFFAVRPEGSVSTLKIQRTERGDSAVYLCASSFKGMGTEAFFGQGTRLTVV.

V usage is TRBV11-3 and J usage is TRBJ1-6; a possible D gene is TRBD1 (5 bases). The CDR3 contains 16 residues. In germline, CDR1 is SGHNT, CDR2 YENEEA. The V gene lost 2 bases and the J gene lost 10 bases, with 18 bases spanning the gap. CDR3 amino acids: CASSLLRGNLGSPLHF. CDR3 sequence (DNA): TGTGCCAGCAGCTTACTCCGGGGGAATCTTGGCTCACCCCTCCACTTT.

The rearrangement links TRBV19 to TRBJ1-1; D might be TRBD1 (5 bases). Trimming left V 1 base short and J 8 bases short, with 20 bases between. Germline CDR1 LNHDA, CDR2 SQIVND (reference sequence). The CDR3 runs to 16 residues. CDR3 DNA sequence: TGTGCCAGTAGTATAGCAGGGATCCCAGGGACTGAAGAAGCTTTCTTT. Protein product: CASSIAGIPGTEEAFF.

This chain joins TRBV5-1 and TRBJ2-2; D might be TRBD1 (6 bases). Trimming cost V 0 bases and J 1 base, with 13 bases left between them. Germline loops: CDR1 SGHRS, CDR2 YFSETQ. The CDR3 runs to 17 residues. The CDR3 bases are TGCGCCAGCAGCTTGGCAGGGGACGCGTTGAACACCGGGGAGCTGTTTTTT. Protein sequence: CASSLAGDALNTGELFF.

The CDR3 sequence is CASSPSTGYEQYV. The CDR3 bases are TGCGCCAGCAGCCCGTCGACAGGCTACGAGCAGTACGTC. This chain joins TRBV5-1 and TRBJ2-7; D might be TRBD1 (6 bases). Germline assignment: CDR1 SGHRS and CDR2 YFSETQ. The V end was cut by 4 bases, the J end by 3 bases, with 11 bases between. This CDR3 has 13 amino acids.

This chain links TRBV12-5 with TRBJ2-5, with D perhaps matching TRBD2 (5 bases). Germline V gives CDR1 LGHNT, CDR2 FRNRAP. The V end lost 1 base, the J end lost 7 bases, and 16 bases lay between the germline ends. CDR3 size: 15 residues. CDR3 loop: CASGLDRGLEWTQYF. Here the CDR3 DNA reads TGTGCTAGTGGTTTGGACAGAGGACTGGAGTGGACCCAGTACTTC.